These 18 T cell receptor beta chains were all obtained from the same sample, sequenced in a study of blood T cell repertoires in COVID-19 (dated by TCRdb to 2018 to 2020). The library was made by the immunoSEQ multiplex PCR assay. Imported from immuneACCESS, the table was reduced by TCRdb to in-frame sequences with V and J called. These copies leave out some clones; in studies compared against another copy, an unresolved V gene accounts for under half, and the cause of the remainder is not known. Counted in this sample were about 130,000 clones; 85% of them appeared once. 6.6% of the sample belongs to the ten largest clones. The sample consisted of peripheral blood. These receptors were obtained from a man aged 80 or over with active or convalescent COVID-19.

The rearrangement uses TRBV9 and TRBJ2-1; TRBD2 matches 11 bases. CDR3 length equals 18 residues. Germline loops: CDR1 SGDLS, CDR2 YYNGEE. V lost 0 bases, J lost 2 bases, and 7 bases stayed unmatched. The CDR3 DNA reads TGTGCCAGCAGCGTAGGCTGGACTAGCGGGCGCACCTACAATGAGCAGTTCTTC. It codes for CASSVGWTSGRTYNEQFF.

This clone showed up just a few times. The chain couples TRBV4-3 to TRBJ1-2, with 7 bases that match TRBD1. Germline CDR1 is LGHNA and CDR2 is YSLEER. The CDR3 extends over 14 amino acids. V dropped 0 bases and J dropped 4; count of bases not matched to a gene: 2. The CDR3 sequence is CASSQEGQSYGYTF. The CDR3 coding sequence is TGCGCCAGCAGCCAAGAGGGACAGAGCTATGGCTACACCTTC.

The chain recombines TRBV5-1 with TRBJ1-3; 8 bases match TRBD1. This CDR3 spans 15 amino acids. Trimming at V came to 0 bases and at J to 8 bases, leaving 7 bases not matched to a gene. The germline V gene encodes CDR1 SGHRS and CDR2 YFSETQ. CDR3 sequence (DNA): TGCGCCAGCAGCTTGGTTGGCAGGGGGCCGGACACCATATATTTT. It translates to CASSLVGRGPDTIYF.

CDR3 nucleotides: TGTGCCAGCAGCCAAACTGAGGGAGGGGGGGAGCAGTTCTTC. Amino acid sequence: CASSQTEGGGEQFF. This chain joins TRBV3-1 (or the pseudogene TRBV3-2) and TRBJ2-1; the D gene is possibly TRBD2 (7 bases). Germline V gene lookup returns CDR1 LGHDT and CDR2 YNNKEL (reference sequence). V dropped 2 bases and J dropped 10 bases, with 15 bases sitting between them. This CDR3 spans 14 amino acids.

V and J are TRBV18 and TRBJ1-1, with D perhaps matching TRBD1 (6 bases). V lost 4 bases to trimming and J lost 5 bases, with 17 bases between them. This CDR3 region has 15 residues. CDR1 KGHSH and CDR2 LQKENI come from the germline V gene. The CDR3 DNA sequence: TGTGCCAGCTCACAATCGAACAGGGTACGAACTGAAGCTTTCTTT. This gives the protein CASSQSNRVRTEAFF. Complete variable domain (other parts from reference TRBV18 and TRBJ1-1): NAGVMQNPRHLVRRRGQEARLRCSPMKGHSHVYWYRQLPEEGLKFMVYLQKENIIDESGMPKERFSAEFPKEGPSILRIQQVVRGDSAAYFCASSQSNRVRTEAFFGQGTRLTVV.

The V and J genes are TRBV7-9 and TRBJ1-5, with TRBD1 identical over 11 bases. The V and J ends lost 1 base and 2 bases, in that order; junction bases with no gene match: 4. The CDR3 consists of 17 residues. Germline V lookup: CDR1 SEHNR, CDR2 FQNEAQ (reference sequence). The CDR3 sequence is CASSLGTGGIGNQPQHF. In DNA form, the CDR3 reads TGTGCCAGCAGCTTAGGGACAGGGGGCATTGGCAATCAGCCCCAGCATTTT.

This chain connects TRBV6-6 to TRBJ2-7, with D possibly TRBD2 on 6 matching bases. The V end was cut by 6 bases, the J end by 5 bases, with 11 bases between. The CDR3 runs 12 residues. Germline values: CDR1 MNHNY, CDR2 SVGAGI (reference sequence). CDR3 in amino acids: CASRSGRDEQYF. The CDR3 DNA sequence: TGTGCCAGCAGATCCGGGAGAGACGAGCAGTACTTC.

V and J are TRBV4-2 and TRBJ1-1; 7 positions agree with TRBD1. Germline assignment: CDR1 LGHNA and CDR2 YNFKEQ. This CDR3 contains 14 residues. The junction had 4 bases not matched to a gene; V was cut back by 3 bases and J by 3 bases. CDR3 nucleotides: TGTGCCAGCAGCCAGAGGGGGCTTGACACTGAAGCTTTCTTT. Protein sequence: CASSQRGLDTEAFF.

The J gene is TRBJ1-6, the V gene TRBV7-9, with D possibly being TRBD1 (6 bases). CDR3 length: 15 residues. Deletions cut 2 bases from V and 10 bases from J, with 15 bases between. The germline V gene encodes CDR1 SEHNR and CDR2 FQNEAQ (reference sequence). In DNA, the CDR3 is TGTGCCAGCAGCTTATTGCCGGGGGGGCAATCACCCCTCCACTTT. Translated: CASSLLPGGQSPLHF.

V gene TRBV5-6 combines with J gene TRBJ2-5; 14 bases match TRBD2. Germline loops: CDR1 SGHDT, CDR2 YYEEEE. CDR3 length: 17 amino acids. Germline trimming cut 1 base from V and 4 bases from J; bases unmatched to any gene: 6. This chain's CDR3 is CASSLRTSGGFGETQYF. CDR3 sequence (DNA): TGTGCCAGCAGCTTGAGGACTAGCGGGGGGTTCGGAGAGACCCAGTACTTC.

This clone was found once. J is TRBJ1-1 and V is TRBV7-3, with a weak D call TRBD1 (6 bases). In germline, CDR1 is SGHTA, CDR2 FQGTGA. The CDR3 extends over 14 amino acids. Trimming pared 2 bases from V and 3 bases from J, leaving 10 bases between. The CDR3 DNA follows: TGTGCCAGCAGCTTATTGGGGGCTGACACTGAAGCTTTCTTT. This sequence encodes CASSLLGADTEAFF.

The V and J genes are TRBV24-1 and TRBJ2-5, with D unclear. Germline loops: CDR1 KGHDR, CDR2 SFDVKD. This CDR3 has 14 amino acids. Trimming pared 0 bases from V and 5 bases from J, leaving 9 bases between. CDR3 DNA: TGTGCCACCAGTGATTTGGAGACTCGGGAGACCCAGTACTTC. Protein product: CATSDLETRETQYF.

This chain uses TRBV7-6 with TRBJ2-5, with 12 positions matching TRBD2. The CDR3 totals 16 residues. Per the germline V gene, CDR1 is SGHVS and CDR2 is FNYEAQ. Losses at the gene ends were 2 bases for V and 4 bases for J; bases not matched to a gene: 5. The CDR3 loop reads CASSLFLAGGGETQYF. In nucleotides, the CDR3 is TGTGCCAGCAGCTTATTCCTAGCGGGGGGGGGAGAGACCCAGTACTTC.

V gene TRBV5-6 combines with J gene TRBJ2-7; D not resolved. The germline gives CDR1 SGHDT, CDR2 YYEEEE. This CDR3 region has 14 residues. V lost 4 bases and J lost 4, with 15 bases in between. CDR3 protein: CASSTKQSLYEQYF. The CDR3 coding sequence is TGTGCCAGCAGCACGAAACAGTCTCTTTACGAGCAGTACTTC. The variable domain in full, with the rest retrieved from reference TRBV5-6 and TRBJ2-7, is DAGVTQSPTHLIKTRGQQVTLRCSPKSGHDTVSWYQQALGQGPQFIFQYYEEEERQRGNFPDRFSGHQFPNYSSELNVNALLLGDSALYLCASSTKQSLYEQYFGPGTRLTVT.

CDR3 loop: CASSEQGLGNQPQHF. The CDR3 DNA follows: TGCGCCAGCAGTGAGCAGGGGTTAGGTAATCAGCCCCAGCATTTT. The rearrangement links TRBV10-2 to TRBJ1-5, with D possibly being TRBD1 (6 bases). The CDR3 runs to 15 residues. The germline gives CDR1 WSHSY, CDR2 SAAADI. Trimming pared 2 bases from V and 4 bases from J, leaving 12 bases between.

The J gene is TRBJ1-5, the V gene TRBV30; tentatively, D is TRBD1 (6 bases). The CDR3 is made up of 13 amino acids. Trimming took off 0 bases at V and 6 bases at J, with 9 bases between the two ends. The V gene's germline CDR1 is GTSNPN and CDR2 SVGIG (reference sequence). CDR3 sequence: CAWSVGGGQPQHF. The CDR3 coding sequence is TGTGCCTGGAGTGTAGGGGGGGGTCAGCCCCAGCATTTT.

The genes are TRBV5-6 and TRBJ2-1, with a possible D match to TRBD2 (5 bases). The V and J ends lost 4 bases and 0 bases respectively, with 14 bases between them. The CDR3 totals 16 residues. Germline CDR1 and CDR2: SGHDT and YYEEEE. CDR3 sequence: CASSTGLGSSYNEQFF. CDR3 DNA sequence: TGTGCCAGCAGCACCGGTTTGGGGAGCTCCTACAATGAGCAGTTCTTC.

The chain is built from TRBV30 and TRBJ2-1; 8 positions match TRBD1. The CDR3 runs to 13 residues. Per germline, CDR1 GTSNPN and CDR2 SVGIG (reference sequence). The junction had 4 bases not matched to a gene; V was cut back by 3 bases and J by 6 bases. Here the CDR3 reads CAWSRGLVNEQFF. The DNA of the CDR3 is TGTGCCTGGAGCAGGGGGCTAGTCAATGAGCAGTTCTTC.